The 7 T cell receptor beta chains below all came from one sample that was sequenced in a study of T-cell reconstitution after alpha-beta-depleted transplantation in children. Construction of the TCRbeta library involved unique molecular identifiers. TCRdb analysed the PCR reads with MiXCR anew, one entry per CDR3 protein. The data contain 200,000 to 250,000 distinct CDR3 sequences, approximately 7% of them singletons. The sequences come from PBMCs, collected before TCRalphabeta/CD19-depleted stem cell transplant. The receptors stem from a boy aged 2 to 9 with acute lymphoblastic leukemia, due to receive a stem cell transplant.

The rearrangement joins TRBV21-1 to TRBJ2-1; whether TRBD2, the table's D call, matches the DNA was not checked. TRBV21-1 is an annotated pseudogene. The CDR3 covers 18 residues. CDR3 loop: CASSKPPGLDMDYNEQFF. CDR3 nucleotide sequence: TGTGCCAGCAGCAAGCCACCGGGACTAGACATGGACTACAATGAGCAGTTCTTC.

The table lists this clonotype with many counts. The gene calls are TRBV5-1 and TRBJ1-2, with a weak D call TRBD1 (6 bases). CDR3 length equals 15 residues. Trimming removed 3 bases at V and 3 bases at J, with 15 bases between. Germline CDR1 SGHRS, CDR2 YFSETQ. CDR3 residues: CASSWTGTPDYGYTF. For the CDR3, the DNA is TGCGCCAGCAGCTGGACCGGGACACCCGACTATGGCTACACCTTC.

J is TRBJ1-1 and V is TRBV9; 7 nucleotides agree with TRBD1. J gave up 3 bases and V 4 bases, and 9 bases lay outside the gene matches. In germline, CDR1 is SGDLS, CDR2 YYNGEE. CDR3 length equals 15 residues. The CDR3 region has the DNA TGTGCCAGCAGCATTAGACAGGGCTTGGACACTGAAGCTTTCTTT. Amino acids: CASSIRQGLDTEAFF.

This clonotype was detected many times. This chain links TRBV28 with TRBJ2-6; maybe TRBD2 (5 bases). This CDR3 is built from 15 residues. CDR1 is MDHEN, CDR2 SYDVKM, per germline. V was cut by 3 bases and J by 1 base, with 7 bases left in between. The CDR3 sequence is CASSFGGSGANVLTF. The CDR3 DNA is TGTGCCAGCAGTTTCGGAGGATCTGGGGCCAACGTCCTGACTTTC. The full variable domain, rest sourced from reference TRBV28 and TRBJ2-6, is DVKVTQSSRYLVKRTGEKVFLECVQDMDHENMFWYRQDPGLGLRLIYFSYDVKMKEKGDIPEGYSVSREKKERFSLILESASTNQTSMYLCASSFGGSGANVLTFGAGSRLTVL.

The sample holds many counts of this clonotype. CDR3 in amino acids: CASSVGQPRDTQYF. CDR3 DNA sequence: TGTGCCAGCAGCGTCGGACAACCCCGGGATACGCAGTATTTT. This chain connects TRBV9 to TRBJ2-3, with D perhaps TRBD1 (5 bases). The CDR3 is made up of 14 amino acids. CDR1 SGDLS and CDR2 YYNGEE come from the germline V gene. V lost 2 bases to trimming and J lost 6 bases, with 13 bases between them.

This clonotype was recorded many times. The DNA of the CDR3 is TGTGCCAGCACCCCGGCGAGGGGATTCTCCTATGGCTACACCTTC. Translated: CASTPARGFSYGYTF. The chain employs TRBV12-3 or TRBV12-4 and TRBJ1-2; weak D call: TRBD1 (5 bases). With 7 bases removed from V and 4 bases from J, the gap between germline ends came to 19 bases. The CDR3 is made up of 15 amino acids.

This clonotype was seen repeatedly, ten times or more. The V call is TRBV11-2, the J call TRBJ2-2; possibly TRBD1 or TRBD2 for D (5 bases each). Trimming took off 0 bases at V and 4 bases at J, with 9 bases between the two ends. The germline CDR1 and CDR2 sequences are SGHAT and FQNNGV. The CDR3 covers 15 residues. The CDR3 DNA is TGTGCCAGCAGCTTAGACGCAGGGAGCACCGGGGAGCTGTTTTTT. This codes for CASSLDAGSTGELFF. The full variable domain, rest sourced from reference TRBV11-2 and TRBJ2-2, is EAGVAQSPRYKIIEKRQSVAFWCNPISGHATLYWYQQILGQGPKLLIQFQNNGVVDDSQLPKDRFSAERLKGVDSTLKIQPAKLEDSAVYLCASSLDAGSTGELFFGEGSRLTVL.